This T cell receptor (beta chain) was recorded in a study of T cell repertoires in cytomegalovirus infection (dated by TCRdb to about 2019). Study-level background: Alongside well-studied HLA-B-restricted epitopes, the peptide stimulations were aimed at recently identified HLA-C-restricted CMV epitopes, whose presentation resists viral immunomodulation. Because public TCR beta signatures pointed to carriage of CMV infection together with the matching HLA type, the HLA type of each donor mattered for the analysis. What the authors observed across the whole study: In both this cohort and an independent cohort of 300 to 450 donors, the cumulative frequency of public TCR beta family members distinguished carriers of CMV infection plus the relevant HLA type. In the ex vivo response, HLA-C-restricted CMV-specific TCR beta clonotypes were dominant, and in two of eight donors the single most frequent clonotype came from this HLA-C-restricted group.

The label giving this sample's treatment or condition can be read as: in vitro stimulation with specific CMV peptide epitopes to enrich CMV-specific T cells. About this clonotype: It has no known antigen specificity. No base quality information exists; no much larger clone differs at one position.

Sequenced using an Illumina HiSeq 1500. The public reads were reanalyzed by TCRdb: fastp trimming at Q25, MiXCR alignment, in-frame beta chains only. Every CDR3 protein is listed once, alongside the most common genes and DNA of its rows. This sample comprises 650,000 to 900,000 distinct CDR3 sequences, just under 30% of them detected only once. The ten biggest clones cover about 12% of the sample. Trimming removed 1 base from V and 8 bases from J; the gene matches leave 15 bases unexplained. The germline V gene yields LGHNA for CDR1 and YNFKEQ for CDR2. The CDR3 contains 18 residues, cysteine and phenylalanine counted. Only the CDR3 region is kept as DNA, spanning 54 bases read in frame from base 1.

The V gene is TRBV4-2 and the J gene is TRBJ2-1; a stretch of 9 junction bases matches TRBD2. The clonotype originates from a human donor in good health (CMV status not recorded). Some clones in this sample may be carry-over from other donors' samples. The material was cultured CD8+ T cells from PBMCs, obtained from culture after CMV antigen stimulation. Here is the DNA: TGTGCCAGCAGCCAAGCCCCGGAGGGCGGGGGGGCCTCGGATGAGCAGTTCTTC. It specifies CASSQAPEGGGASDEQFF.